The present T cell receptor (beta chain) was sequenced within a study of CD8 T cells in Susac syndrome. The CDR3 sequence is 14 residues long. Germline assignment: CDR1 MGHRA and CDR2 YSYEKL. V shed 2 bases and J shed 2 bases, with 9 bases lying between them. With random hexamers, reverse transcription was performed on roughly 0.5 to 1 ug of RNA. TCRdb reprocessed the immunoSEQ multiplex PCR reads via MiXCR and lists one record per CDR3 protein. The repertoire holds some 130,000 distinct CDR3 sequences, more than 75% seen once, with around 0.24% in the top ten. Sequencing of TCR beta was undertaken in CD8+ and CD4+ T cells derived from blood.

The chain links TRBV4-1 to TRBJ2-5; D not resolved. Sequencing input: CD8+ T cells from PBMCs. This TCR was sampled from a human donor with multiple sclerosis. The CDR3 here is CASSQRLGQETQYF. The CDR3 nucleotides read TGCGCCAGCAGCCAACGACTTGGACAAGAGACCCAGTACTTC.